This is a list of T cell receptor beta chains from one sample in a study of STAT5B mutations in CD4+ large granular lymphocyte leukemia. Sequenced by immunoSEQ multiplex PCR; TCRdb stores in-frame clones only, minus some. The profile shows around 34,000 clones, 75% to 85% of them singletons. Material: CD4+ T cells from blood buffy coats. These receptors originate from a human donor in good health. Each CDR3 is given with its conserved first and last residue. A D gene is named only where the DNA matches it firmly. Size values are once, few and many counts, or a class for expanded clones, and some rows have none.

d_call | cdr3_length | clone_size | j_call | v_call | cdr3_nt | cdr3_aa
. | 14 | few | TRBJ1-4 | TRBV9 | TGTGCCAGCAGCGTAGATCAGGGGAGTGAAAAACTGTTTTTT | CASSVDQGSEKLFF
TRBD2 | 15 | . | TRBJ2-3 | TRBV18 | TGTGCCAGCTCACCACTAGCGGGGGGCACAGATACGCAGTATTTT | CASSPLAGGTDTQYF
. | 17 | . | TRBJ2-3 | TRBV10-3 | TGTGCCATCAGTGAGCCCACGATCGGTTCTAGCACAGATACGCAGTATTTT | CAISEPTIGSSTDTQYF
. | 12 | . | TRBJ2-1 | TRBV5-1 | TGCGCCAGCAGCTCCCAGGATTACGAGCAGTTCTTC | CASSSQDYEQFF
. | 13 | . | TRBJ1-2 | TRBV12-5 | TGTGCTAGTGGCCGCTTAGGGCCCTATGGCTACACCTTC | CASGRLGPYGYTF
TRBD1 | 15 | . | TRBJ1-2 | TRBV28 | TGTGCCAGCAGTTCCACAGGGGGCCGAGACTATGGCTACACCTTC | CASSSTGGRDYGYTF
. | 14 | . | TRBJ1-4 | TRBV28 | TGTGCCAGCAGTCCTGGACAGAGGAATGAAAAACTGTTTTTT | CASSPGQRNEKLFF
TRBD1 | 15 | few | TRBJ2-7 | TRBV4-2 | TGTGCCAGCAGCCGTGATAGACAGGGGGGCTACGAGCAGTACTTC | CASSRDRQGGYEQYF
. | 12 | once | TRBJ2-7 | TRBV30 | TGTGCCTGGAGGGGTAGGGACTACGAGCAGTACTTC | CAWRGRDYEQYF
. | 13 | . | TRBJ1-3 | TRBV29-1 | TGCAGCGTTCGGGAGACATCCGGAAACACCATATATTTT | CSVRETSGNTIYF
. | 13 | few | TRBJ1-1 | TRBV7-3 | TGTGCCAGCAGCCAAGGAGAGAACACTGAAGCTTTCTTT | CASSQGENTEAFF
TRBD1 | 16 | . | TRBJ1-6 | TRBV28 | TGTGCCAGCAGTTCAGGACAGGGATCCTATAATTCACCCCTCCACTTT | CASSSGQGSYNSPLHF
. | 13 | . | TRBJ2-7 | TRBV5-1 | TGCGCCAGCAGCCTAGGACAGTTGGGCGAGCAGTACTTC | CASSLGQLGEQYF
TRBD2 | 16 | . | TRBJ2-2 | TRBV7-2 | TGTGCCAGCAGCTTAGTTGGTAGCGGGAATCTCGGGGAGCTGTTTTTT | CASSLVGSGNLGELFF
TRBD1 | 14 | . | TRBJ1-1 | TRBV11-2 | TGTGCCAGCAGCTTAGATGGGGACAGAACTGAAGCTTTCTTT | CASSLDGDRTEAFF
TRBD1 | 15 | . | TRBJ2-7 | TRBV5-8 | TGTGCCAGCAGCCCAGGGACAGGGGACGACTACGAGCAGTACTTC | CASSPGTGDDYEQYF
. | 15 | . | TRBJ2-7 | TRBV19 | TGTGCCAGTAGTCCCCCGGACACCCGCTTCTACGAGCAGTACTTC | CASSPPDTRFYEQYF
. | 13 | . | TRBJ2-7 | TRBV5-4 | TGTGCCAGCAGCTTGCAGGCAACCTACGAGCAGTACTTC | CASSLQATYEQYF
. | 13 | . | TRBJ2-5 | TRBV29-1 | TGCAGCGTTGAATCTAGGGCACAAGAGACCCAGTACTTC | CSVESRAQETQYF
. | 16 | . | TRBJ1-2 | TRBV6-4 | TGTGCCAGCAGTCCGGGAACAGGGAATGTTCTATTTGGCTACACCTTC | CASSPGTGNVLFGYTF
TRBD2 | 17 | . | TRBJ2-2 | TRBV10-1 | TGCGCCAGCAGTGAGTCTCGGGCGGGAGAGGACACCGGGGAGCTGTTTTTT | CASSESRAGEDTGELFF
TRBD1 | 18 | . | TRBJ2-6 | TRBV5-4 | TGTGCCAGCAGCCCTGGGGCAGGGGGCGCCGCTGGGGCCAACGTCCTGACTTTC | CASSPGAGGAAGANVLTF
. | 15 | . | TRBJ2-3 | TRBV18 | TGTGCCAGCTCACCGGCGCGATCAGGTCCAGATACGCAGTATTTT | CASSPARSGPDTQYF